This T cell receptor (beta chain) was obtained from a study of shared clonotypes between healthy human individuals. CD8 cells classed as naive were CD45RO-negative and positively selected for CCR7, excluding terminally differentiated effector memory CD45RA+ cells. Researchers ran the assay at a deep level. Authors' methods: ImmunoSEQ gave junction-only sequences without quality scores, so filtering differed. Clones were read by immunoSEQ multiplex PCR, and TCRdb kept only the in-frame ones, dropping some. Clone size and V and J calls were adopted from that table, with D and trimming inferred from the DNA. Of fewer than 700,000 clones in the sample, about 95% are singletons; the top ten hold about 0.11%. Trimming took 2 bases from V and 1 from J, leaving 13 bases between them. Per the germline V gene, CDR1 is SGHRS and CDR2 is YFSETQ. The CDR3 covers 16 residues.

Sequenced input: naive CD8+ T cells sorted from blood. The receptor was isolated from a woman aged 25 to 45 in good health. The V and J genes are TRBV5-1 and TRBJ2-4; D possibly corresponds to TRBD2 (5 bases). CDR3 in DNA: TGCGCCAGCAGCTTATTGCGGGCGGTGGCCAAAAACATTCAGTACTTC. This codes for CASSLLRAVAKNIQYF.